This passage covers 12 T cell receptor beta chains from one sample sequenced in a study of regulatory T cells in long-lasting Graves disease. Time point specified: newly diagnosed GD, antithyroid drugs for less than 3 months. The TCR library was prepared using RNA isolated from PBMCs. The TCR beta library used iRepertoire HTBI primers with Arm-PCR amplification of CDR3. TCRdb reanalysed the multiplex PCR reads using MiXCR and keeps one entry per CDR3 protein. The data show roughly 420,000 distinct CDR3 sequences, around 15% seen once. The sample in question was peripheral blood mononuclear cells (PBMCs), obtained at new diagnosis, from a patient treated with antithyroid drugs. The origin of the receptors is a female donor with Graves disease.

In its sample, this clonotype was seen many times. This rearrangement joins TRBV5-6 to TRBJ2-3; 11 positions agree with TRBD2. The CDR3 length is 16 residues. Losses at the gene ends were 3 bases for V and 2 bases for J; bases not matched to a gene: 5. Germline CDR1 and CDR2: SGHDT and YYEEEE. The DNA for the CDR3 is TGTGCCAGCAGCTGGGGGACTAGCGGTCACACAGATACGCAGTATTTT. The encoded protein is CASSWGTSGHTDTQYF.

This chain connects TRBV7-8 to TRBJ2-1; D assignment may be TRBD1 or TRBD2 (5 bases each). CDR1 and CDR2 from the germline V gene are SGHVS and FQNEAQ. This CDR3 is 19 amino acids long. V gave up 0 bases and J gave up 7 bases, with 25 bases separating them. This chain's CDR3 is CASSLACTSQGRWRNEQFF. In nucleotides, the CDR3 is TGTGCCAGCAGCTTAGCCTGCACCTCTCAGGGTAGGTGGAGGAATGAGCAGTTCTTC.

This clonotype was counted many times. The chain joins TRBV7-2 to TRBJ1-1; D gene uncertain. CDR1 and CDR2 from the germline V gene are SGHTA and FQGNSA. The CDR3 spans 13 residues. Trimming pared 2 bases from V and 0 bases from J, leaving 4 bases between. CDR3 in amino acids: CASSLHMNTEAFF. CDR3 nucleotide sequence: TGTGCCAGCAGCTTACATATGAACACTGAAGCTTTCTTT.

This clonotype showed up many times. This sequence joins TRBV20-1 and TRBJ2-1; D uncertain. The J call could be wrong; TRBJ2-5 is a better fit for the DNA end. In germline, CDR1 is DFQATT, CDR2 SNEGSKA (reference sequence). This CDR3 has 14 residues. CDR3 DNA sequence: TGCAGTGCTAGAGAAGGTAGTTTCCAAGAGACCCAGTACTTC. It yields the protein CSAREGSFQETQYF.

V gene TRBV20-1 combines with J gene TRBJ1-2, with unresolved D. CDR3 length: 13 residues. CDR1 and CDR2 (germline): DFQATT, SNEGSKA (reference sequence). The V and J ends lost 3 bases and 4 bases respectively, with 12 bases between them. CDR3: CSASSVAIYGYTF. Here the CDR3 DNA reads TGCAGTGCTAGTTCGGTAGCGATCTATGGCTACACCTTC.

This clonotype was recorded at least ten times. The J gene is TRBJ1-5, the V gene TRBV18; D remains unclear. Germline V gene sequence: CDR1 KGHSH, CDR2 LQKENI. V was pared by 5 bases and J by 3 bases, with 8 bases between. CDR3 size: 13 residues. CDR3 loop: CASSSDPNQPQHF. In DNA form, the CDR3 reads TGTGCCAGCTCATCAGACCCCAATCAGCCCCAGCATTTT.

Many counts were recorded for this clonotype. The V call is TRBV12-3 or TRBV12-4, the J call TRBJ1-5; D might be TRBD1 (6 bases). The CDR3 is 15 amino acids. V lost 4 bases to trimming and J lost 4 bases, with 14 bases between them. CDR3 residues: CASSSEGVPNQPQHF. The CDR3 DNA follows: TGTGCCAGCAGTTCCGAGGGGGTGCCGAATCAGCCCCAGCATTTT.

As concerns this clonotype: A much larger clone lies one base from this, so it may be a read error. V and J are TRBV10-1 and TRBJ1-2; tentatively, D is TRBD1 (5 bases). Germline values: CDR1 WNHNN, CDR2 SYGVQD (reference sequence). The CDR3 runs 15 residues. Trimming left V 3 bases short and J 7 bases short, with 18 bases between. The CDR3 nucleotides are TGCGCCAGCAGTGAAGATCGGGACCGCCGCTGTGGCTACACCTTC. This gives the protein CASSEDRDRRCGYTF.

This clonotype was counted between two and nine times. The rearrangement links TRBV12-3 or TRBV12-4 to TRBJ1-2; TRBD1 might be the D (5 bases). V was clipped by 3 bases and J by 7 bases, with 12 bases between them. The CDR3 has 13 amino acids. In nucleotides, the CDR3 is TGTGCCAGCAGTTTCTGGGACGCGGCTGGCTACACCTTC. Its protein is CASSFWDAAGYTF.

V is TRBV5-6 and J is TRBJ2-1; 7 nucleotides align to TRBD2. V trimming: 0 bases; J trimming: 7 bases; junction bases outside the gene matches: 10. The CDR3 extends over 16 amino acids. Germline V CDR1 and CDR2: SGHDT, YYEEEE. CDR3 loop: CASSLAGRGGSNEQFF. DNA for the CDR3: TGTGCCAGCAGCTTGGCGGGGAGGGGTGGAAGTAATGAGCAGTTCTTC.

As for this clonotype: A much larger clone is a single base away; this may be a read error. The chain employs TRBV7-9 and TRBJ1-1; 9 nucleotides match TRBD1. Germline assignment: CDR1 SEHNR and CDR2 FQNEAQ (reference sequence). Trimming removed 6 bases from V and 3 bases from J; junction bases left unmatched: 8. The CDR3 extends over 15 amino acids. The CDR3 loop is CASRYSGTGYTEAFF. DNA of the CDR3: TGTGCCAGCAGATATAGCGGGACAGGGTACACTGAAGCTTTCTTT.

Many counts were recorded for this clonotype. The J gene is TRBJ1-1, the V gene TRBV5-1; D ambiguous. Germline V gene lookup returns CDR1 SGHRS and CDR2 YFSETQ. This CDR3 spans 14 amino acids. V lost 4 bases and J lost 0, with 10 bases in between. The CDR3 region is CASSEDGLNTEAFF. In DNA, the CDR3 is TGCGCCAGCAGCGAGGACGGGTTGAACACTGAAGCTTTCTTT.